This record covers a single T cell receptor beta chain. Its matching antigen is unknown. The data were taken from a study of Ad26.COV2.S vaccination and SARS-CoV-2 variants. Method: immunoSEQ multiplex PCR; TCRdb's copy keeps in-frame clones and lacks some. The sample shows about 180,000 clones, 87% of them seen only once. Study results and limitations: Breadth, reportedly substantial, characterized the spike-specific CD8+ and CD4+ T cell responses after vaccination. Possible underestimation of total T cell responses by the TCR breadth and depth analyses was noted. Comparability of non-spike TCR breadth was observed across vaccine and placebo recipients.

The V gene end was trimmed by 1 base and the J gene end by 2 bases; junction bases not matched to a gene: 4. The germline V gene has CDR1 SGHDN and CDR2 FVKESK. The CDR3 is 16 amino acids. Sequenced here: peripheral blood, sampled after recovery from COVID-19. This TCR was sampled from a human donor who had recovered from COVID-19. This chain uses TRBV14 with TRBJ2-4; 8 nucleotides agree with TRBD2. CDR3 sequence reads: CASSQGSGGSKNIQYF. The CDR3 DNA sequence: TGTGCCAGCAGCCAAGGAAGCGGGGGTTCCAAAAACATTCAGTACTTC.